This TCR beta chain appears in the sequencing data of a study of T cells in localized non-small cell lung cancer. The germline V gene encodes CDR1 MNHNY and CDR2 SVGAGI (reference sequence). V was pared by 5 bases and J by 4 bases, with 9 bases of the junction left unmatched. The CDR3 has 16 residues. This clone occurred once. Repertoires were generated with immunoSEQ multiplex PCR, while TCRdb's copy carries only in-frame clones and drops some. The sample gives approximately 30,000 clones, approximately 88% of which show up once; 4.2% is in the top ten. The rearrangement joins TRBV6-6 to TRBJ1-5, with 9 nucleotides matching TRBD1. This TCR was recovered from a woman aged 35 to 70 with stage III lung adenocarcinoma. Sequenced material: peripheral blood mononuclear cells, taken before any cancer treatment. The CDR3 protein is CASSPSGQGRNQPQHF. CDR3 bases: TGTGCCAGCAGTCCCTCCGGACAGGGGAGAAATCAGCCCCAGCATTTT.